This T cell receptor (beta chain) was recovered during a study of shared clonotypes between healthy human individuals. Per germline, CDR1 MNHNS and CDR2 SASEGT. J gave up 2 bases and V 7 bases, and 3 bases lay outside the gene matches. The CDR3 consists of 13 residues. Assay runs were performed at deep level. Here immunoSEQ multiplex PCR was the method, and the copy in TCRdb shows in-frame clones only, minus some. The repertoire consists of about 690,000 clones, with about 90% occurring once and the leading ten covering about 33%. This TCR was recovered from a man aged 18 to 30 in good health. Some clones in this sample may be carry-over from other donors' samples. This chain links TRBV6-1 with TRBJ1-2, with 8 bases fitting TRBD1. Sequencing was done on a sample of memory CD8+ T cells from PBMCs. Indicated subset: CD45RO+ cells pooled with CCR7-negative TemRA cells. CDR3 nucleotide sequence: TGTGCCAGCAAGGGACAGGAGAACTATGGCTACACCTTC. Protein sequence: CASKGQENYGYTF.